This entry is about one TCR beta chain. Its antigen is undetermined. The data were obtained in a study of T cell clones after liver transplantation. The data were produced by immunoSEQ multiplex PCR, yet TCRdb's version contains in-frame clones alone and is incomplete. The sample yields about 120,000 clones, 90% seen once. Trimming removed 1 base from V and 3 bases from J, with 7 bases in between. Germline V gives CDR1 SGHNT, CDR2 YYREEE (reference sequence). The CDR3 consists of 13 residues. The study, taken as a whole, reports: Small, mixed patient groups and varying post-transplant times limit these conclusions. Post-transplant, graft-donor-reactive CD4 TCRbeta sequences in blood dropped significantly in most of the 8 subjects.

The sample consisted of CD4+ T cells from blood, taken 12 months after liver transplant. The source of this sequence is a human patient who received a liver transplant. These T cells may partly come from the graft donor. The chain employs TRBV5-4 and TRBJ1-2, with D tentatively TRBD1 (5 bases). CDR3 bases: TGTGCCAGCAGCTTGTCCAGGGACTATGGCTACACCTTC. Protein: CASSLSRDYGYTF.